These T cell receptor beta chains were read from a single sample in a study of cytomegalovirus exposure and HLA in healthy donors. Some clones are missing from TCRdb's copy, which holds only in-frame ones; the method was immunoSEQ multiplex PCR. The sample holds about 190,000 clones, approximately 78% seen once. Sequenced sample: PBMCs. These receptors were obtained from a woman aged 18 to 35 in good health and CMV-seronegative. CDR3s include the opening cysteine and the closing phenylalanine or tryptophan. D genes are given only for firm matches. Expanded clones get a size class; other rows say once, few or many, or leave the size out.

j_call d_call clone_size v_call cdr3_aa cdr3_nt
TRBJ1-5 TRBD1 . TRBV28 CASHRGRAGQPQHF TGTGCCAGCCACAGGGGGAGGGCGGGTCAGCCCCAGCATTTT
TRBJ1-2 . . TRBV5-4 CVSSLAQLNYGYTF TGTGTCAGCAGCTTGGCACAGCTAAACTATGGCTACACCTTC
TRBJ2-5 . . TRBV14 CASSQGGATQYF TGTGCCAGCAGCCAAGGGGGAGCGACCCAGTACTTC
TRBJ1-2 TRBD1 . TRBV29-1 CSVETGEDYGYTF TGCAGCGTCGAAACAGGGGAGGACTATGGCTACACCTTC
TRBJ2-7 TRBD2 . TRBV5-8 CASRILAGGTYEQYF TGTGCCAGCAGGATTCTAGCGGGGGGTACCTACGAGCAGTACTTC
TRBJ2-7 TRBD2 . TRBV11-2 CASSPTSASSYEQYF TGTGCCAGCAGCCCCACTAGCGCCAGCTCCTACGAGCAGTACTTC
TRBJ2-2 TRBD1 . TRBV28 CASSWTGFTGELFF TGTGCCAGCAGTTGGACAGGGTTCACCGGGGAGCTGTTTTTT
TRBJ2-1 TRBD2 . TRBV5-1 CASRPTPGLAGDNEQFF TGCGCCAGCAGACCGACCCCGGGACTAGCGGGAGATAATGAGCAGTTCTTC
TRBJ2-3 TRBD2 . TRBV9 CASSVAGGGDTQYF TGTGCCAGCAGCGTAGCGGGAGGGGGAGATACGCAGTATTTT
TRBJ1-6 . once TRBV21-1 CASSRPRVPNSPLHF TGTGCCAGCAGCAGGCCCAGGGTACCTAATTCACCCCTCCACTTT
TRBJ2-7 TRBD2 once TRBV6-1 CASSAQAGGAFYEQYF TGTGCCAGCAGTGCGCAAGCGGGGGGGGCCTTCTACGAGCAGTACTTC
TRBJ2-7 TRBD1 . TRBV7-9 CASNRQGSSYEQYF TGTGCCAGCAACCGACAGGGGTCGTCCTACGAGCAGTACTTC
TRBJ2-1 . . TRBV6-1 CASSEGPGLTYNEQFF TGTGCCAGCAGTGAAGGCCCAGGATTAACCTACAATGAGCAGTTCTTC
TRBJ2-2 TRBD1 . TRBV5-1 CASSDNSGTGVDLSPGELFF TGCGCCAGCAGCGACAATTCCGGGACAGGAGTAGATCTTTCACCCGGGGAGCTGTTTTTT
TRBJ1-1 . . TRBV7-9 CASSSRGNTEAFF TGTGCCAGCAGCTCTAGGGGGAACACTGAAGCTTTCTTT
TRBJ2-7 . . TRBV6-1 CASSDMAQAYEQYF TGTGCCAGCAGTGATATGGCGCAGGCCTACGAGCAGTACTTC